Given below is one TCR beta chain in context. The sample originates from a study of blood T cell repertoires in COVID-19. Study at large: Samples representing acute and convalescent COVID-19 were sourced from the United States, Italy and Spain. PBMCs, B-cell-depleted T cells, or T cells provided the cDNA or gDNA that made up the material.

In the original workflow: Amplification with reference gene primers provided the estimates of nucleated cell counts. Profiling relied on immunoSEQ multiplex PCR, and the TCRdb table lists in-frame clones only, not all of them. That table is the source of V, J and clone size, and D and trimming were worked out from the DNA. The data contain some 41,000 clones, around 89% of them singletons. The sequencing sample was made of peripheral blood. This TCR was sampled from a man in his 70s with active COVID-19.

The CDR3 is CASSQARSDTQYF. CDR3 sequence (DNA): TGTGCCAGCAGCCAAGCCAGATCCGATACGCAGTATTTT. The chain uses TRBV3-1 (or the pseudogene TRBV3-2) and TRBJ2-3; D uncertain. Germline V gives CDR1 LGHDT, CDR2 YNNKEL (reference sequence). Trimming shortened V by 1 base and J by 6 bases, and 8 bases separated the two germline ends. The CDR3 has 13 amino acids.